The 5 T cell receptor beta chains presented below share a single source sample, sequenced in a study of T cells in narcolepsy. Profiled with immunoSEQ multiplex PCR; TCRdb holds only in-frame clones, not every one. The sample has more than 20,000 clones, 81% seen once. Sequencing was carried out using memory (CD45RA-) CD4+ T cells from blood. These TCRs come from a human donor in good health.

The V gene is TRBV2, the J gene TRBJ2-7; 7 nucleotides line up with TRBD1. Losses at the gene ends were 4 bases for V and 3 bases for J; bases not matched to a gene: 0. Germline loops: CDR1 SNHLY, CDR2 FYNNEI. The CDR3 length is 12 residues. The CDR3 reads CASSGDSYEQYF. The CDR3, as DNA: TGTGCCAGCAGTGGGGACAGCTACGAGCAGTACTTC.

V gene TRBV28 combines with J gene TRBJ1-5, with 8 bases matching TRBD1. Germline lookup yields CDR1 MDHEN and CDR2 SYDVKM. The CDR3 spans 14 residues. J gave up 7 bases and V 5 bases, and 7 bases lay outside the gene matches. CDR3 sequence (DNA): TGTGCCAGCAGTGTCGGACAGGGACGGCAGCCCCAGCATTTT. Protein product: CASSVGQGRQPQHF.

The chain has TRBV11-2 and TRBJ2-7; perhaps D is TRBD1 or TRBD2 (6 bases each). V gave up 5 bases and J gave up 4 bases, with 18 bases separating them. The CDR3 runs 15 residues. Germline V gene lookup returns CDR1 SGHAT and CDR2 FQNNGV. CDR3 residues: CASSALPGARYEQYF. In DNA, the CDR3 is TGTGCCAGCAGCGCCCTCCCGGGGGCGCGGTACGAGCAGTACTTC.

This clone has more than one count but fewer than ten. CDR3 sequence reads: CASRRDRASEQYF. The CDR3 DNA is TGTGCCAGCAGACGGGACAGGGCAAGCGAGCAGTACTTC. The V gene is TRBV6-5, the J gene TRBJ2-7; 9 bases are shared with TRBD1. CDR1 is MNHEY, CDR2 SVGAGI, per germline. V shed 6 bases, J shed 6 bases, and the junction held 6 bases outside the gene matches. The CDR3 is 13 residues long.

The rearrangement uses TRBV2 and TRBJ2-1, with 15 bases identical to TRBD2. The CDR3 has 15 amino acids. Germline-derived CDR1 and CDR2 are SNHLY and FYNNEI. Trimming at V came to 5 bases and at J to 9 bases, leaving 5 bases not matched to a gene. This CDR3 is CASSPGLAGGREQFF. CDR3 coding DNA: TGTGCCAGCAGTCCGGGACTAGCGGGAGGACGTGAGCAGTTCTTC.